These T cell receptor beta chains were read from a single sample in a study of sequential checkpoint blockade in melanoma. Libraries were prepared by immunoSEQ multiplex PCR; TCRdb keeps only in-frame clonotypes and omits some of them. Of fewer than 40,000 clones listed, approximately 86% are singletons. Material: CD8+ T cells sorted from blood (inferred from file names), obtained from a patient given nivolumab and ipilimumab in sequence. The receptors were sampled from a human donor with melanoma. Both conserved end residues are part of each CDR3. Fields, in order: J gene, clone size, D gene, V gene, CDR3 DNA, CDR3 protein. A D gene is named only where the DNA matches it firmly. Clone size appears in some rows only: once, few, many, or a class for an expanded clone.

j_gene: TRBJ1-6; abundance: .; d_gene: .; v_gene: TRBV6-6; CDR3nt: TGTGCCAGCAGTTACTCGACAGCTTGGAATTCACCCCTCCACTTT; CDR3aa: CASSYSTAWNSPLHF
j_gene: TRBJ2-5; abundance: .; d_gene: TRBD1; v_gene: TRBV11-2; CDR3nt: TGTGCCAGCAGCCAGGGGGCCCAGTACTTC; CDR3aa: CASSQGAQYF
j_gene: TRBJ2-3; abundance: .; d_gene: TRBD2; v_gene: TRBV5-6; CDR3nt: TGTGCCAGCAGCTTGGGGGCGGGGGCAGATACGCAGTATTTT; CDR3aa: CASSLGAGADTQYF
j_gene: TRBJ2-4; abundance: .; d_gene: .; v_gene: TRBV4-2; CDR3nt: TGTGCCAGCAGCCAACTTGCGGGAACCCTAAACATTCAGTACTTC; CDR3aa: CASSQLAGTLNIQYF
j_gene: TRBJ2-7; abundance: .; d_gene: .; v_gene: TRBV21-1; CDR3nt: TGTGCCAACCCGTGGGGACCGGGGGGGGCGGTCAACGAGCAGTACTTC; CDR3aa: CANPWGPGGAVNEQYF
j_gene: TRBJ2-2; abundance: few; d_gene: TRBD1; v_gene: TRBV28; CDR3nt: TGTGCCAGCAGTCCCGGACAGGGTGAGGCCGGGGAGCTGTTTTTT; CDR3aa: CASSPGQGEAGELFF
j_gene: TRBJ2-5; abundance: few; d_gene: .; v_gene: TRBV6-5; CDR3nt: TGTGCCAGCAGTCACTTAGGGCAGGGGAGATCAGAGACCCAGTACTTC; CDR3aa: CASSHLGQGRSETQYF
j_gene: TRBJ1-2; abundance: .; d_gene: TRBD1; v_gene: TRBV6-5; CDR3nt: TGTGCCAGCAGCCCTACGGAGCAGGGGGCGGGCGGCTACACCTTC; CDR3aa: CASSPTEQGAGGYTF
j_gene: TRBJ2-7; abundance: .; d_gene: TRBD1; v_gene: TRBV28; CDR3nt: TGTGCCAGCAGACCCCCAGGGGGAAACGAGCAGTACTTC; CDR3aa: CASRPPGGNEQYF
j_gene: TRBJ1-5; abundance: .; d_gene: .; v_gene: TRBV10-3; CDR3nt: TGTGCCATCAGTGACGGGAATCAGCCCCAGCATTTT; CDR3aa: CAISDGNQPQHF
j_gene: TRBJ2-1; abundance: .; d_gene: TRBD2; v_gene: TRBV27; CDR3nt: TGTGCCAGCAGTCCGGGGGAGGGTAGCGGGAGATACAATGAGCAGTTCTTC; CDR3aa: CASSPGEGSGRYNEQFF
j_gene: TRBJ2-2; abundance: once; d_gene: TRBD2; v_gene: TRBV28; CDR3nt: TGTGCCAGCAGTTTGTGGCTAGCGGGGGGGCCCGGGGAGCTGTTTTTT; CDR3aa: CASSLWLAGGPGELFF
j_gene: TRBJ2-1; abundance: .; d_gene: TRBD1; v_gene: TRBV18; CDR3nt: TGTGCCAGCTCGACCGGGACAGGGTGGTTCTTC; CDR3aa: CASSTGTGWFF
j_gene: TRBJ2-7; abundance: .; d_gene: TRBD1; v_gene: TRBV10-3; CDR3nt: TGTGCCATCAGTGTCGACAGGGGTTACGAGCAGTACTTC; CDR3aa: CAISVDRGYEQYF
j_gene: TRBJ1-1; abundance: .; d_gene: .; v_gene: TRBV6-5; CDR3nt: TGTGCCAGCAGTCCCCTGACAGTGAACACTGAAGCTTTCTTT; CDR3aa: CASSPLTVNTEAFF
j_gene: TRBJ2-2; abundance: .; d_gene: .; v_gene: TRBV10-3; CDR3nt: TGTGCCATCAGTGACTCGGGTGGGTTCGGATACACCGGGGAGCTGTTTTTT; CDR3aa: CAISDSGGFGYTGELFF
j_gene: TRBJ2-7; abundance: once; d_gene: TRBD2; v_gene: TRBV18; CDR3nt: TGTGCCAGCTCACCTTTTAGCGGGAGTCCCTACGAGCAGTACTTC; CDR3aa: CASSPFSGSPYEQYF
j_gene: TRBJ2-1; abundance: .; d_gene: TRBD1; v_gene: TRBV19; CDR3nt: TGTGCCAGTACCCCTCGGGACAGGGGCCCCTGGGATGAGCAGTTCTTC; CDR3aa: CASTPRDRGPWDEQFF
j_gene: TRBJ2-7; abundance: .; d_gene: .; v_gene: TRBV7-2; CDR3nt: TGTGCCAGCAGCTTAGGGGACTTTGGAAGCTACGAGCAGTACTTC; CDR3aa: CASSLGDFGSYEQYF
j_gene: TRBJ2-7; abundance: .; d_gene: .; v_gene: TRBV6-5; CDR3nt: TGTGCCAGCGCCGATCTAACAGGGATCTACGAGCAGTACTTC; CDR3aa: CASADLTGIYEQYF
j_gene: TRBJ2-3; abundance: .; d_gene: .; v_gene: TRBV9; CDR3nt: TGTGCCAGCAGAGGCGGGGTTACCGATACGCAGTATTTT; CDR3aa: CASRGGVTDTQYF
j_gene: TRBJ2-6; abundance: .; d_gene: .; v_gene: TRBV19; CDR3nt: .; CDR3aa: CASTSVTGANVLTF
j_gene: TRBJ1-1; abundance: .; d_gene: .; v_gene: TRBV27; CDR3nt: TGTGCCAGCAGTTTAGCTGGGGCGCGGACTGAAGCTTTCTTT; CDR3aa: CASSLAGARTEAFF
j_gene: TRBJ2-3; abundance: few; d_gene: .; v_gene: TRBV28; CDR3nt: TGTGCCAGCAGTTTCGGCGGGTCCCGCACAGATACGCAGTATTTT; CDR3aa: CASSFGGSRTDTQYF
j_gene: TRBJ1-1; abundance: .; d_gene: TRBD1; v_gene: TRBV18; CDR3nt: TGTGCCAGCTCACCGCCGGGACAGGGGAACACTGAAGCTTTCTTT; CDR3aa: CASSPPGQGNTEAFF
j_gene: TRBJ1-2; abundance: .; d_gene: TRBD1; v_gene: TRBV9; CDR3nt: TGTGCCAGCAGCGAGGGACAGGTCTTTGGGGGCTACACCTTC; CDR3aa: CASSEGQVFGGYTF
j_gene: TRBJ2-7; abundance: once; d_gene: .; v_gene: TRBV14; CDR3nt: TGTGCCAGCAGCCAAGCCGGCGGGGCAGGGGGGTACGAGCAGTACTTC; CDR3aa: CASSQAGGAGGYEQYF
j_gene: TRBJ2-1; abundance: .; d_gene: TRBD2; v_gene: TRBV2; CDR3nt: TGTGCCAGCAGTGGGGGACTAGCGGGAGTCAATGAGCAGTTCTTC; CDR3aa: CASSGGLAGVNEQFF
j_gene: TRBJ2-2; abundance: .; d_gene: .; v_gene: TRBV12-5; CDR3nt: TGTGCTAGTGGTTTTCTCCCGGGCGGGGAGCTGTTTTTT; CDR3aa: CASGFLPGGELFF
j_gene: TRBJ1-5; abundance: .; d_gene: TRBD1; v_gene: TRBV6-1; CDR3nt: TGTGCCAGCAGTGAAGGGTCAGGGGGTTATCAGCCCCAGCATTTT; CDR3aa: CASSEGSGGYQPQHF
j_gene: TRBJ2-2; abundance: once; d_gene: TRBD1; v_gene: TRBV27; CDR3nt: TGTGCCAGCACCATAGCCCCAGGACAGGGGCTGCACCGGGAGCTGTTTTTT; CDR3aa: CASTIAPGQGLHRELFF
j_gene: TRBJ2-5; abundance: .; d_gene: TRBD2; v_gene: TRBV4-3; CDR3nt: TGCGCCAGCAGCCAACGTCGCGGGGGGGCGACCCAGTACTTC; CDR3aa: CASSQRRGGATQYF
j_gene: TRBJ1-1; abundance: .; d_gene: .; v_gene: TRBV2; CDR3nt: TGTGCCAGCAGTGAGGTGGGCCAAACGGGAATCGACACTGAAGCTTTCTTT; CDR3aa: CASSEVGQTGIDTEAFF
j_gene: TRBJ2-7; abundance: .; d_gene: TRBD1; v_gene: TRBV7-2; CDR3nt: TGTGCCAGCAGCTTACTTACACAGGGGCGGAACGAGCAGTACTTC; CDR3aa: CASSLLTQGRNEQYF
j_gene: TRBJ1-2; abundance: .; d_gene: .; v_gene: TRBV2; CDR3nt: TGTGCCAGCAAGGGCGGGGAGGGCTTTGGCTACACCTTC; CDR3aa: CASKGGEGFGYTF
j_gene: TRBJ2-6; abundance: .; d_gene: TRBD1; v_gene: TRBV27; CDR3nt: TGTGCCAGCAGTCTCTTACAGGGGACTGGGGCCAACGTCCTGACTTTC; CDR3aa: CASSLLQGTGANVLTF
j_gene: TRBJ2-1; abundance: .; d_gene: TRBD1; v_gene: TRBV19; CDR3nt: TGTGCCTATATTTGGCAGGGGGCTCACAATGAGCAGTTCTTC; CDR3aa: CAYIWQGAHNEQFF
j_gene: TRBJ2-7; abundance: once; d_gene: .; v_gene: TRBV27; CDR3nt: TGTGCCAGCAGTTTAACCCTGGGGGCTGGCGAGCAGTACTTC; CDR3aa: CASSLTLGAGEQYF
j_gene: TRBJ1-2; abundance: .; d_gene: TRBD1; v_gene: TRBV2; CDR3nt: TGTGCCAGCAGTGAAGGGCAGGGGGCCTTCTATGGCTACACCTTC; CDR3aa: CASSEGQGAFYGYTF
j_gene: TRBJ2-1; abundance: once; d_gene: TRBD1; v_gene: TRBV2; CDR3nt: TGTGCCAAAAGACAGGGCAGCTCCTACAATGAGCAGTTCTTC; CDR3aa: CAKRQGSSYNEQFF
j_gene: TRBJ2-5; abundance: .; d_gene: TRBD2; v_gene: TRBV5-4; CDR3nt: TGTGCCAGCAGCTGGGGGACTAGCGGAGAGACCCAGTACTTC; CDR3aa: CASSWGTSGETQYF
j_gene: TRBJ2-7; abundance: .; d_gene: TRBD2; v_gene: TRBV27; CDR3nt: TGTGCCAGCAGTTTTTCTAGCGGGGGGATCTCCTACGAGCAGTACTTC; CDR3aa: CASSFSSGGISYEQYF
j_gene: TRBJ2-7; abundance: .; d_gene: TRBD1; v_gene: TRBV19; CDR3nt: TGTGCCAGTAGTATGGGGGCTGGACAGGGGTACGAGCAGTACTTC; CDR3aa: CASSMGAGQGYEQYF
j_gene: TRBJ2-7; abundance: .; d_gene: TRBD2; v_gene: TRBV27; CDR3nt: TGTGCCAGCAGTTTTTTAATTTCGGGAGGCGAGCAGTACTTC; CDR3aa: CASSFLISGGEQYF
j_gene: TRBJ2-7; abundance: .; d_gene: .; v_gene: TRBV7-2; CDR3nt: TGTGCCAGCAGCTTAGGTCCAGGGGTCTACGAGCAGTACTTC; CDR3aa: CASSLGPGVYEQYF
j_gene: TRBJ2-7; abundance: .; d_gene: .; v_gene: TRBV28; CDR3nt: TGTGCCAGCAGTTCCCCTGGGTCTAGCTCCTACGAGCAGTACTTC; CDR3aa: CASSSPGSSSYEQYF
j_gene: TRBJ2-7; abundance: .; d_gene: TRBD2; v_gene: TRBV28; CDR3nt: TGTGCCAGCAGTCAACTAGCGGGAGAGTACGAGCAGTACTTC; CDR3aa: CASSQLAGEYEQYF
j_gene: TRBJ2-7; abundance: .; d_gene: TRBD1; v_gene: TRBV4-3; CDR3nt: TGCGCCAGCAGTCTCGGACAGGGTCCCTACGAGCAGTACTTC; CDR3aa: CASSLGQGPYEQYF
j_gene: TRBJ1-4; abundance: once; d_gene: .; v_gene: TRBV11-2; CDR3nt: TGTGCCAGCAACCTTAAATGGGGAGGTAATGAAAAACTGTTTTTT; CDR3aa: CASNLKWGGNEKLFF
j_gene: TRBJ1-1; abundance: .; d_gene: .; v_gene: TRBV5-1; CDR3nt: TGCGCCAGCAGCATGGGGGGGGGCACTGAAGCTTTCTTT; CDR3aa: CASSMGGGTEAFF
j_gene: TRBJ2-1; abundance: medium-sized; d_gene: TRBD2; v_gene: TRBV6-4; CDR3nt: TGTGCCAGCAGTAAGACTAGCGGGGGGCTGAAAACCTACAATGAGCAGTTCTTC; CDR3aa: CASSKTSGGLKTYNEQFF
j_gene: TRBJ2-5; abundance: .; d_gene: TRBD2; v_gene: TRBV27; CDR3nt: TGTGCCAGCAGCCCGGGGGTGGGGGGGAGCCGAGAGACCCAGTACTTC; CDR3aa: CASSPGVGGSRETQYF
j_gene: TRBJ2-3; abundance: .; d_gene: .; v_gene: TRBV4-1; CDR3nt: TGCGCCAGCAGCCCAGTGTTTAGCACAGATACGCAGTATTTT; CDR3aa: CASSPVFSTDTQYF
j_gene: TRBJ2-7; abundance: .; d_gene: .; v_gene: TRBV4-2; CDR3nt: TGTGCCAGCAGCCCCTTGGACTCAGCCTACGAGCAGTACTTC; CDR3aa: CASSPLDSAYEQYF
j_gene: TRBJ2-7; abundance: .; d_gene: .; v_gene: TRBV25-1; CDR3nt: TGTGCCAGCGGTGAACATGGCGGCCTCTACGAGCAGTACTTC; CDR3aa: CASGEHGGLYEQYF
j_gene: TRBJ2-1; abundance: .; d_gene: .; v_gene: TRBV6-5; CDR3nt: TGTGCCAGCAGTTACTCTATGCGCTACAATGAGCAGTTCTTC; CDR3aa: CASSYSMRYNEQFF
j_gene: TRBJ2-1; abundance: .; d_gene: TRBD2; v_gene: TRBV2; CDR3nt: TGTGCCAGCATCCTAGCGGGAGTGGTTTATGACAATGAGCAGTTCTTC; CDR3aa: CASILAGVVYDNEQFF
j_gene: TRBJ2-1; abundance: .; d_gene: TRBD2; v_gene: TRBV10-1; CDR3nt: TGCGCCAGCAGTGAGGCGGGGGAAATCTCCTACAATGAGCAGTTCTTC; CDR3aa: CASSEAGEISYNEQFF
j_gene: TRBJ1-5; abundance: .; d_gene: TRBD1; v_gene: TRBV19; CDR3nt: TGTGCCAGTAGTATAGTAACAGGGGTTGAGCCCCAGCATTTT; CDR3aa: CASSIVTGVEPQHF